This note documents a single T cell receptor (beta chain) sequence. Its antigen remains unknown. Amplification used 60 Vbeta primers and 13 Jbeta primers. TCRdb keeps only in-frame clones here, not all; method: immunoSEQ multiplex PCR. The sample lists about 59,000 clones; about 80% were seen once. Trimming took 6 bases from V and 4 from J, leaving 9 bases between them. Germline assignment: CDR1 MDHEN and CDR2 SYDVKM. The CDR3 runs to 12 residues. The data stem from a study of cytomegalovirus exposure and HLA in healthy donors. The study, taken as a whole, reports: Cytomegalovirus status was reportedly diagnosed by the classifier with high sensitivity and specificity.

The chain carries TRBV28 and TRBJ1-1; D possibly corresponds to TRBD1 (6 bases). Sequences were obtained from PBMCs. This TCR was recovered from a woman aged 40-49 years in good health and CMV-seronegative. The CDR3 reads CASSPRGTEAFF. The CDR3 DNA is TGTGCCAGCAGCCCCAGGGGCACTGAAGCTTTCTTT.